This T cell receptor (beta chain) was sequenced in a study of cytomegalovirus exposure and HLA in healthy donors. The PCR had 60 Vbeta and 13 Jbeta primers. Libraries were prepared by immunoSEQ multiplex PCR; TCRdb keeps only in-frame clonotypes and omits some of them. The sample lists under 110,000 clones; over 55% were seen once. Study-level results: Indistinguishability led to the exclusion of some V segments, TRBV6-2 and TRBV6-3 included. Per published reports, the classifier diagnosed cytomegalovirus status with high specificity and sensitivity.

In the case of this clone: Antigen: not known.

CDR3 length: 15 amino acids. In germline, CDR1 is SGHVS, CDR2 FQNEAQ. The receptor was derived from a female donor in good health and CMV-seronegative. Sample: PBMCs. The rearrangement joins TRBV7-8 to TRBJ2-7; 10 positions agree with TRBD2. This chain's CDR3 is CVSTDRTSGPYEQYF. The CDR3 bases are TGTGTCTCTACCGACAGGACTAGCGGTCCCTACGAGCAGTACTTC.